The 8 T cell receptor beta chains listed next were all sequenced from one sample in a study of T cell responses to AZD1222 COVID-19 vaccine. The data were produced by immunoSEQ multiplex PCR, yet TCRdb's version contains in-frame clones alone and is incomplete. The sample records 150,000 to 200,000 clones, around nine tenths being singletons. The sequenced sample was peripheral blood, obtained 28 days after the second AZD1222 dose. These receptors all stem from an adult who received the AZD1222 COVID-19 vaccine.

The chain combines TRBV6-2 or TRBV6-3 with TRBJ2-3; a possible D gene is TRBD2 (6 bases). The germline V and J ends were trimmed by 5 bases and 0 bases, with 15 bases remaining between them. The CDR3 has 16 amino acids. Germline V gene lookup returns CDR1 MNHEY and CDR2 SVGEGT. The CDR3 DNA follows: TGTGCCAGCAGTCCGGTTAGCGGAGTTAGCACAGATACGCAGTATTTT. It specifies CASSPVSGVSTDTQYF.

This clone was observed once. The rearrangement links TRBV18 to TRBJ2-2, with D possibly TRBD2 on 6 matching bases. CDR3 length: 15 residues. In germline, CDR1 is KGHSH, CDR2 LQKENI. Trimming removed 0 bases from V and 7 bases from J, with 12 bases in between. CDR3 sequence: CASSPPDSGGGELFF. In nucleotides, the CDR3 is TGTGCCAGCTCACCACCGGATAGCGGCGGCGGGGAGCTGTTTTTT.

In this sample, this clone turned up a few times. The rearrangement uses TRBV10-3 and TRBJ1-1; D unclear. In germline, CDR1 is ENHRY, CDR2 SYGVKD. This CDR3 contains 14 residues. V lost 5 bases and J lost 6, with 16 bases in between. CDR3 residues: CAISSLEGLSEAFF. The DNA for the CDR3 is TGTGCCATCAGTAGCCTCGAAGGTTTGTCTGAAGCTTTCTTT.

The chain carries TRBV5-6 and TRBJ2-7; D is unresolved. Trimming removed 3 bases at V and 2 bases at J, with 12 bases between. Germline CDR1 is SGHDT and CDR2 is YYEEEE. The CDR3 totals 14 residues. The CDR3 protein is CASSSGEEPYEQYF. As DNA, the CDR3 is TGTGCCAGCAGCTCTGGTGAGGAGCCCTACGAGCAGTACTTC.

The CDR3 coding sequence is TGTGCCGGGGGGCGGGGAAACTATGGCTACACCTTC. Its translation: CAGGRGNYGYTF. The chain is built from TRBV28 and TRBJ1-2; D is perhaps TRBD1 (6 bases). The V gene's germline CDR1 is MDHEN and CDR2 SYDVKM. This CDR3 is 12 amino acids long. V lost 11 bases and J lost 2, with 12 bases in between.

The chain recombines TRBV28 with TRBJ2-5; 7 bases fit TRBD1. In germline, CDR1 is MDHEN, CDR2 SYDVKM. The CDR3 contains 14 residues. The V segment lost 6 bases and the J segment 2 bases; nucleotides outside the gene matches: 6. The CDR3 loop is CASSRGQEQETQYF. The CDR3 coding sequence is TGTGCCAGCAGCCGCGGACAGGAACAAGAGACCCAGTACTTC.

The V call is TRBV27, the J call TRBJ1-6; perhaps TRBD1 as D (6 bases). CDR1 MNHEY and CDR2 SMNVEV come from the germline V gene (reference sequence). The CDR3 has 13 residues. Trimming stripped 8 bases from V and 9 bases from J, with 14 bases between. CDR3 in DNA: TGTGCCAGCGGTACAGGGTCTACTTCACCCCTCCACTTT. Its protein is CASGTGSTSPLHF.

This chain links TRBV4-3 with TRBJ1-2; a weak D match, TRBD1 (5 bases). Trimming removed 3 bases at V and 8 bases at J, with 16 bases between. Looked up from germline, CDR1 is LGHNA and CDR2 is YSLEER. The CDR3 consists of 14 residues. DNA of the CDR3: TGCGCCAGCAGCCACATGGGGGAGAGGACGGGCTACACCTTC. Protein sequence: CASSHMGERTGYTF.